Below are 13 T cell receptor beta chains sequenced from a single sample in a study of CD8+ T cells in alopecia areata. RNA was isolated and reverse transcribed to cDNA, the sequencing template. Data came from immunoSEQ multiplex PCR; TCRdb stores just in-frame clones and leaves some out. The sample has roughly 100,000 clones, 45% to 60% seen once. The specimen was CD4+ T cells sorted from blood. Receptors were obtained from a human donor in good health.

The chain uses TRBV7-3 and TRBJ1-6, with a tentative D call TRBD1 (5 bases). CDR1 is SGHTA, CDR2 FQGTGA, per germline. V was pared by 5 bases and J by 12 bases, with 14 bases between. The CDR3 contains 13 residues. The CDR3 here is CASSPEPGGPLHF. The CDR3 coding sequence is TGTGCCAGCAGCCCTGAGCCGGGGGGACCCCTCCACTTT.

This clone was counted once. Other DNA sequences of this sample code for an identical CDR3. The CDR3 loop is CSGRENTEAFF. In DNA form, the CDR3 reads TGCAGCGGCAGGGAGAACACTGAAGCTTTCTTT. This chain uses TRBV29-1 with TRBJ1-1; D might be TRBD1 (5 bases). V shed 7 bases and J shed 1 base, with 7 bases lying between them. The CDR3 length is 11 residues. Germline V gene sequence: CDR1 SQVTM, CDR2 ANQGSEA.

The V and J genes are TRBV5-1 and TRBJ1-1; a possible D gene is TRBD1 (5 bases). This CDR3 is 16 amino acids long. Trimming removed 4 bases from V and 6 bases from J, with 22 bases in between. Germline assignment: CDR1 SGHRS and CDR2 YFSETQ. CDR3 residues: CASSPTDGPRGAEAFF. The CDR3 DNA reads as TGCGCCAGCAGCCCGACCGACGGTCCGAGGGGCGCTGAAGCTTTCTTT.

In its sample, this clone was seen a few times. The chain links TRBV29-1 to TRBJ2-1, with D possibly being TRBD1 or TRBD2 (5 bases each). CDR3 length: 13 residues. Between the trimmed V and J ends, which lost 7 bases and 6 bases, there was a span of 16 bases. Germline V gene sequence: CDR1 SQVTM, CDR2 ANQGSEA. CDR3 bases: TGCAGCGCCCGCTGGGGGACGGGCAATGAGCAGTTCTTC. Protein product: CSARWGTGNEQFF.

The rearrangement links TRBV5-1 to TRBJ1-2; 7 positions agree with TRBD1. The CDR3 is made up of 14 amino acids. The germline CDR1 and CDR2 sequences are SGHRS and YFSETQ. Germline trimming cut 0 bases from V and 8 bases from J; bases unmatched to any gene: 7. For the CDR3, the DNA is TGCGCCAGCAGCTTGGTTGGAGGGGGCCTGGGCTACACCTTC. This encodes CASSLVGGGLGYTF.

The V and J genes are TRBV7-9 and TRBJ1-2; 9 positions agree with TRBD1. The CDR3 has 16 residues. The germline V gene has CDR1 SEHNR and CDR2 FQNEAQ (reference sequence). V gave up 4 bases and J gave up 2 bases; unmatched junction bases: 8. The DNA of the CDR3 is TGTGCCAGCAGCTCAGAAGGCGGGACAGGGAACTATGGCTACACCTTC. Translating gives CASSSEGGTGNYGYTF. Full variable domain (outside the CDR3, taken from reference TRBV7-9 and TRBJ1-2): DTGVSQNPRHKITKRGQNVTFRCDPISEHNRLYWYRQTLGQGPEFLTYFQNEAQLEKSRLLSDRFSAERPKGSFSTLEIQRTEQGDSAMYLCASSSEGGTGNYGYTFGSGTRLTVV.

The CDR3 protein is CASRERTSGDETQYF. DNA for the CDR3: TGTGCCAGCAGGGAGAGGACTAGCGGGGATGAGACCCAGTACTTC. The chain couples TRBV2 to TRBJ2-5; 12 nucleotides match TRBD2. With 6 bases clipped from V and 5 bases from J, the junction kept 7 bases outside the gene matches. The CDR3 has 15 residues. CDR1 is SNHLY and CDR2 is FYNNEI in the germline V gene.

The sample holds a few counts of this clone. This rearrangement joins TRBV9 to TRBJ2-1; tentatively, D is TRBD2 (5 bases). The germline CDR1 and CDR2 sequences are SGDLS and YYNGEE. The CDR3 extends over 14 amino acids. The V gene lost 3 bases and the J gene lost 0 bases, with 7 bases spanning the gap. The CDR3 here is CASSGTPSYNEQFF. The DNA for the CDR3 is TGTGCCAGCAGCGGGACTCCCTCCTACAATGAGCAGTTCTTC.

The V call is TRBV9, the J call TRBJ2-1, with D uncertain. The CDR3 has 15 amino acids. Trimming removed 0 bases from V and 10 bases from J, with 17 bases in between. Looked up from germline, CDR1 is SGDLS and CDR2 is YYNGEE. Here the CDR3 reads CASSVEPDGVREQFF. In DNA form, the CDR3 reads TGTGCCAGCAGCGTAGAGCCCGATGGAGTACGGGAGCAGTTCTTC.

The chain has TRBV29-1 and TRBJ1-5; D remains ambiguous. Per the germline V gene, CDR1 is SQVTM and CDR2 is ANQGSEA. Deletions cut 5 bases from V and 0 bases from J, with 11 bases between. The CDR3 extends over 14 amino acids. This CDR3 is CSVSAGFSNQPQHF. The CDR3, as DNA: TGCAGCGTTTCCGCAGGCTTTAGCAATCAGCCCCAGCATTTT. The variable domain in full, with the rest retrieved from reference TRBV29-1 and TRBJ1-5, is SAVISQKPSRDICQRGTSLTIQCQVDSQVTMMFWYRQQPGQSLTLIATANQGSEATYESGFVIDKFPISRPNLTFSTLTVSNMSPEDSSIYLCSVSAGFSNQPQHFGDGTRLSIL.

The gene calls are TRBV4-3 and TRBJ2-3; no definite D call. This CDR3 is 14 amino acids long. Germline V gene lookup returns CDR1 LGHNA and CDR2 YSLEER. Trimming pared 3 bases from V and 7 bases from J, leaving 14 bases between. In nucleotides, the CDR3 is TGCGCCAGCAGCCAGGAACCTGGGGTGAATACGCAGTATTTT. Translated, it gives CASSQEPGVNTQYF.

The CDR3 region has the DNA TGCGCCAGCAGCCCTCGACTAGCGGGGGGGAGGGAGGAGCTGTTTTTT. Amino acid sequence: CASSPRLAGGREELFF. The chain couples TRBV4-3 to TRBJ2-2; 14 nucleotides match TRBD2. In germline, CDR1 is LGHNA, CDR2 YSLEER. J gave up 10 bases and V 4 bases, and 8 bases lay outside the gene matches. The CDR3 spans 16 residues.

The table lists this clone with a few counts. The genes are TRBV18 and TRBJ2-7; perhaps D is TRBD1 or TRBD2 (5 bases each). Per the germline V gene, CDR1 is KGHSH and CDR2 is LQKENI. The CDR3 contains 15 residues. V lost 1 base and J lost 6, with 16 bases in between. Here the CDR3 reads CASSPRTVGDAEQYF. For the CDR3, the DNA is TGTGCCAGCTCACCACGAACTGTGGGGGATGCCGAGCAGTACTTC.